Many counts were recorded for the clone carrying this T cell receptor beta chain. Its antigen is undetermined. The data derive from a study of early T cells in non-severe SARS-CoV-2 infection. Study in general: Whole-blood bulk RNA, unsorted, was sequenced, and chains were unpaired.

cDNA molecules, individually, were tagged with unique molecular identifiers. Via MiXCR, TCRdb re-called the 5' RACE reads, giving one row per CDR3 protein. Of about 60,000 distinct CDR3 sequences listed, roughly 18% are singletons. Overall study findings and caveats: There was a bias toward anti-spike CD8 responses in VDJdb matching, which missed private and CD4 specificities.

Germline V gene data show CDR1 as ENHRY and CDR2 as SYGVKD. The V and J ends lost 6 bases and 9 bases respectively, with 17 bases between them. The length of the CDR3 is 13 residues. This chain uses TRBV10-3 with TRBJ1-1; a weak D match, TRBD1 (5 bases). Source: whole blood, taken at baseline. The receptor's source is an adult who was a healthcare worker with PCR-confirmed SARS-CoV-2 infection or an uninfected control (not recorded which). The CDR3 DNA reads as TGTGCCATCAGAAACGGGCCAGGGATTCAAGCTTTCTTT. This codes for CAIRNGPGIQAFF.